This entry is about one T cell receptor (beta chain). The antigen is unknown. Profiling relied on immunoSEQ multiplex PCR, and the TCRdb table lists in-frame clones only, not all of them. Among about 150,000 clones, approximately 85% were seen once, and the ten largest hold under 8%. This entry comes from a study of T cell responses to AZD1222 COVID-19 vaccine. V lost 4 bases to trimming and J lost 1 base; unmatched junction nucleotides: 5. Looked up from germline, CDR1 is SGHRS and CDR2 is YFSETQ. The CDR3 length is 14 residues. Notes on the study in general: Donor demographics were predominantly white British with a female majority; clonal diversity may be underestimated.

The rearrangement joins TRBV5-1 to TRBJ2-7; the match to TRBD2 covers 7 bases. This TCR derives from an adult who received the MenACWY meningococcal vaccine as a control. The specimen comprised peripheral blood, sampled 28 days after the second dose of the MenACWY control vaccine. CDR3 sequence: CASSGGLKSYEQYF. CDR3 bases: TGCGCCAGCAGCGGGGGACTAAAGTCCTACGAGCAGTACTTC.